This TCR beta chain is from a study of read filtering for tumor transcriptome and immune sequencing. Study-level background: Revised staging placed fewer than ten patients in R-ISS I, 15 to 20 in II, 6 or 7 in III.

From about 400 ng of RNA, a library with molecular barcoded alpha/delta and beta/gamma adaptors was made. TCRdb reprocessed the reads via MiXCR and lists one record per CDR3 protein. The table shows 25,000 or so distinct CDR3 sequences, with under 25% occurring only once. Per germline, CDR1 MNHNY and CDR2 SVGAGI (reference sequence). J lost 4 bases, V lost 5 bases, and 13 bases had no gene match. The CDR3 has 19 residues. The chain is built from TRBV6-6 and TRBJ2-1, with 14 bases lining up with TRBD2. The TCR comes from a donor at least 40 years old with multiple myeloma. The specimen sequenced was a population of CD138-negative cells sorted from bone marrow. Written as DNA, the CDR3 is TGTGCCAGCAGTCCGACTAGCGGGAGGGCCCGGTTACGATACAATGAGCAGTTCTTC. It encodes CASSPTSGRARLRYNEQFF.